Below, 31 T cell receptor beta chains from the same sample are listed, as sequenced in a study of T cells in Graves' hyperthyroidism and ophthalmopathy. Regions amplified from RNA transcripts were the TCR beta CDR3 regions. Carried out on the TCR CDR3, a first-round RT-PCR used the HTBI primer set. Each CDR3 protein is one row after TCRdb ran MiXCR on the multiplex PCR reads. Among some 370,000 distinct CDR3 sequences listed, more than 13% were seen once. The sequenced sample consisted of blood. The receptor source for this set is a man in his forties or fifties with Graves' ophthalmopathy.

This clonotype appeared a single time. The chain combines TRBV15 with TRBJ1-2, with 7 bases lining up with TRBD1. This CDR3 contains 13 residues. Looked up from germline, CDR1 is LNHNV and CDR2 is YYDKDF (reference sequence). V dropped 4 bases and J dropped 2; count of bases not matched to a gene: 1. CDR3 residues: CATSKDRNYGYTF. The CDR3 coding sequence is TGTGCCACCAGCAAGGACAGGAACTATGGCTACACCTTC.

This clonotype was seen more than once but under ten times. This chain joins TRBV7-9 and TRBJ1-4; TRBD1 matches at 7 bases. The J segment lost 4 bases and the V segment lost 4 bases, leaving 3 bases of the junction unmatched. The CDR3 extends over 14 amino acids. The germline V gene encodes CDR1 SEHNR and CDR2 FQNEAQ (reference sequence). CDR3 in amino acids: CASSSGTVNEKLFF. The CDR3 region has the DNA TGTGCCAGCAGCTCCGGGACAGTTAATGAAAAACTGTTTTTT.

On this clonotype itself: Since a much larger clone is just one base distant, this may be a read error. The chain combines TRBV20-1 with TRBJ2-1, with D perhaps TRBD2 (6 bases). In germline, CDR1 is DFQATT, CDR2 SNEGSKA (reference sequence). V was cut by 7 bases and J by 10 bases, with 20 bases left in between. The CDR3 extends over 13 amino acids. As DNA, the CDR3 is TGCAGTGTATCCGGACTAACGGAAGGGGAGCAGTTCTTC. Translation: CSVSGLTEGEQFF.

This clonotype was counted ten times or more. This sequence joins TRBV7-6 and TRBJ1-5, with TRBD1 matching 10 bases. The CDR3 is 14 residues long. Germline values: CDR1 SGHVS, CDR2 FNYEAQ. Trimming took 5 bases from V and 7 from J; bases not matched to a gene: 5. The CDR3 nucleotides are TGTGCCAGCAGCACCGGACAGGGGGGACAGCCCCAGCATTTT. Its translation is CASSTGQGGQPQHF.

In the case of this clonotype: Possible read error: a much larger clone is one base away. V gene TRBV6-1 combines with J gene TRBJ1-2, with a tentative D call TRBD1 (5 bases). CDR3 length: 17 residues. CDR1 MNHNS and CDR2 SASEGT come from the germline V gene. CDR3 in DNA: TGTGCCGGCAGTGAAGAGGGGCTTAGGGCGTGGAAGTATGGCTACACCTTC. This translates into CAGSEEGLRAWKYGYTF.

The chain recombines TRBV11-2 with TRBJ2-5, with 7 bases matching TRBD2. Trimming took 5 bases from V and 4 from J; bases not matched to a gene: 13. This CDR3 contains 16 residues. From germline, CDR1 is SGHAT and CDR2 FQNNGV. CDR3 amino acids: CASSMTRLAVRETQYF. In DNA, the CDR3 is TGTGCCAGCAGCATGACCCGACTAGCTGTCAGAGAGACCCAGTACTTC.

The sample holds many counts of this clonotype. For the CDR3, the DNA is TGCGCCAGCAGTGAATCCTCTAGCGGGAGATGGGGCGAGCAGTACTTC. Translated: CASSESSSGRWGEQYF. The chain joins TRBV10-1 to TRBJ2-7; the match to TRBD2 covers 10 bases. Trimming at V came to 3 bases and at J to 6 bases, leaving 11 bases not matched to a gene. There are 16 residues in the CDR3. Germline CDR1 WNHNN, CDR2 SYGVQD (reference sequence).

This clonotype has ten or more counts. The genes are TRBV29-1 and TRBJ1-5; perhaps TRBD1 as D (5 bases). V lost 0 bases and J lost 4, with 13 bases in between. Per germline, CDR1 SQVTM and CDR2 ANQGSEA. The CDR3 has 15 residues. In nucleotides, the CDR3 is TGCAGCGTTGAAGATCTCAGGGATGGGAATCAGCCCCAGCATTTT. It yields the protein CSVEDLRDGNQPQHF.

This clonotype was counted at least ten times. This chain links TRBV7-8 with TRBJ2-7; 10 positions agree with TRBD1. Germline-derived CDR1 and CDR2 are SGHVS and FQNEAQ. This CDR3 spans 15 amino acids. Germline trimming cut 4 bases from V and 3 bases from J; bases unmatched to any gene: 6. The CDR3 sequence is CASSSPRTGGYEQYF. For the CDR3, the DNA is TGTGCCAGCAGCTCCCCGCGGACAGGGGGCTACGAGCAGTACTTC.

This clonotype was counted many times. The V and J genes are TRBV20-1 and TRBJ2-3; 10 bases line up with TRBD2. CDR1 and CDR2 from the germline V gene are DFQATT and SNEGSKA (reference sequence). The length of the CDR3 is 15 residues. After removal of 6 bases from V and 4 bases from J, the junction contained 10 bases not matched to a gene. CDR3 DNA: TGCAGTGCCCGTCCCGGGACTAGCGCCCCAGATACGCAGTATTTT. It specifies CSARPGTSAPDTQYF.

In this sample, this clonotype turned up many times. The chain has TRBV5-8 and TRBJ2-1, with 12 bases that match TRBD2. The CDR3 totals 15 residues. V dropped 3 bases and J dropped 6; count of bases not matched to a gene: 4. Germline V gene lookup returns CDR1 SGHTS and CDR2 YDEGEE. In DNA form, the CDR3 reads TGTGCCAGCAGCTATCCACTAGCGGGAGGCAATGAGCAGTTCTTC. Translated: CASSYPLAGGNEQFF.

This clonotype was detected ten times or more. The CDR3 is CASTLRVGAMNTEAFF. The CDR3 region has the DNA TGTGCCAGCACTCTTAGGGTGGGGGCTATGAACACTGAAGCTTTCTTT. This chain links TRBV28 with TRBJ1-1, with D possibly TRBD1 on 6 matching bases. Trimming took off 7 bases at V and 0 bases at J, with 18 bases between the two ends. This CDR3 is built from 16 residues. Germline V gives CDR1 MDHEN, CDR2 SYDVKM.

This clonotype came up many times. The V and J genes are TRBV29-1 and TRBJ2-3; 8 nucleotides match TRBD2. V shed 4 bases and J 6 bases; nucleotides not matched to a gene: 9. This CDR3 region has 14 residues. Germline V gives CDR1 SQVTM, CDR2 ANQGSEA. CDR3 sequence reads: CSVGSAGVLDTQYF. The CDR3 DNA is TGCAGCGTTGGATCAGCGGGAGTTTTGGATACGCAGTATTTT.

The J gene is TRBJ2-1, the V gene TRBV7-2; 7 bases map to TRBD2. CDR1 is SGHTA, CDR2 FQGNSA, per germline. V trimming: 3 bases; J trimming: 9 bases; junction bases outside the gene matches: 8. The CDR3 runs 14 residues. The CDR3 DNA reads as TGTGCCAGCAGCTTTACGGGAGGATCGAGTGAGCAGTTCTTC. This translates into CASSFTGGSSEQFF.

The table lists this clonotype with a few counts. DNA of the CDR3: TGTGCCATCACGAGTCAGGAAACCTACGAGCAGTACTTC. Translation: CAITSQETYEQYF. The chain has TRBV10-3 and TRBJ2-7; D gene uncertain. Per germline, CDR1 ENHRY and CDR2 SYGVKD. The CDR3 runs 13 residues. V lost 7 bases and J 2 bases, leaving 12 bases between the germline ends.

This clonotype appeared a few times. The chain joins TRBV20-1 to TRBJ2-1; 7 nucleotides align to TRBD2. Germline CDR1 reads DFQATT; CDR2 reads SNEGSKA (reference sequence). This CDR3 has 13 amino acids. J lost 7 bases, V lost 0 bases, and 3 bases had no gene match. CDR3 DNA sequence: TGCAGTGCTAGAGATGGGGGGGGGAATGAGCAGTTCTTC. Amino acid sequence: CSARDGGGNEQFF.

V is TRBV2 and J is TRBJ1-1; 9 nucleotides align to TRBD1. CDR1 is SNHLY and CDR2 is FYNNEI in the germline V gene. V shed 7 bases, J shed 11 bases, and the junction held 11 bases outside the gene matches. This CDR3 has 13 amino acids. CDR3 in amino acids: CASTRDRAYPAFF. CDR3 DNA sequence: TGTGCCAGCACTCGGGACAGGGCATACCCTGCTTTCTTT.

This chain links TRBV4-2 with TRBJ2-7, with 8 bases matching TRBD1. V shed 4 bases, J shed 6 bases, and the junction held 14 bases outside the gene matches. CDR3 size: 16 residues. Per germline, CDR1 LGHNA and CDR2 YNFKEQ. DNA for the CDR3: TGTGCCAGCAGCCGGGGAACCACGGGACAGGTGCCCGAGCAGTACTTC. This sequence encodes CASSRGTTGQVPEQYF.

The chain joins TRBV7-8 to TRBJ2-1, with 11 bases matching TRBD2. The germline CDR1 and CDR2 sequences are SGHVS and FQNEAQ. The CDR3 extends over 15 amino acids. J was trimmed by 10 bases and V by 4 bases; bases with no gene match: 9. In DNA, the CDR3 is TGTGCCAGCAGCTCTAGCCTAGCGGGAGGTGAAGAGCAGTTCTTC. It encodes CASSSSLAGGEEQFF.

This chain's CDR3 is CASSLGARTGPFGYTF. The CDR3 DNA reads as TGCGCCAGCAGCTTGGGGGCTCGGACAGGGCCCTTTGGCTACACCTTC. This chain links TRBV5-1 with TRBJ1-2; 8 nucleotides align to TRBD1. V dropped 0 bases and J dropped 7; count of bases not matched to a gene: 11. Germline V lookup: CDR1 SGHRS, CDR2 YFSETQ. This CDR3 comprises 16 residues.

This clonotype was observed at least ten times. This sequence joins TRBV6-5 and TRBJ2-5; D call uncertain. The CDR3 consists of 15 residues. Per germline, CDR1 MNHEY and CDR2 SVGAGI. V was clipped by 2 bases and J by 5 bases, with 15 bases between them. CDR3 residues: CASSYGSDYAETQYF. As DNA, the CDR3 is TGTGCCAGCAGTTACGGATCGGATTACGCCGAGACCCAGTACTTC.

This clonotype was picked up many times. The CDR3 DNA sequence: TGTGCCAGCAGCCAAGATTGGGGTAGCAATCAGCCCCAGCATTTT. Residues: CASSQDWGSNQPQHF. The rearrangement joins TRBV3-1 to TRBJ1-5; D unresolved. V lost 0 bases and J 0 bases, leaving 6 bases between the germline ends. Germline V gives CDR1 LGHDT, CDR2 YNNKEL (reference sequence). The length of the CDR3 is 15 residues.

This clonotype was seen a handful of times. The chain combines TRBV28 with TRBJ2-4, with D maybe TRBD2 (5 bases). This CDR3 has 13 amino acids. The germline gives CDR1 MDHEN, CDR2 SYDVKM. V was pared by 6 bases and J by 8 bases, with 14 bases between. Here the CDR3 DNA reads TGTGCCAGCAGGGTCCCGGGATCTTACATTCAGTACTTC. Translation: CASRVPGSYIQYF. Together with reference TRBV28 and TRBJ2-4, the CDR3 gives the full variable domain: DVKVTQSSRYLVKRTGEKVFLECVQDMDHENMFWYRQDPGLGLRLIYFSYDVKMKEKGDIPEGYSVSREKKERFSLILESASTNQTSMYLCASRVPGSYIQYFGAGTRLSVL.

J is TRBJ1-2 and V is TRBV6-1, with 9 bases aligning to TRBD1. This CDR3 has 13 residues. Germline V lookup: CDR1 MNHNS, CDR2 SASEGT. With V trimmed by 6 bases and J by 6 bases, 5 bases remained unmatched. CDR3 loop: CASREQGADGYTF. CDR3 DNA sequence: TGTGCCAGCAGGGAACAGGGGGCAGATGGCTACACCTTC.

This clonotype was detected a few times. The chain employs TRBV9 and TRBJ2-7; 11 nucleotides align to TRBD2. Trimming at V came to 3 bases and at J to 6 bases, leaving 11 bases not matched to a gene. This CDR3 region has 16 residues. Germline CDR1 and CDR2: SGDLS and YYNGEE. The CDR3 nucleotides read TGTGCCAGCAGCGGAACTAGCGGGAGTTGGATCGGCGAGCAGTACTTC. Amino acids: CASSGTSGSWIGEQYF.

The chain has TRBV4-1 and TRBJ1-2; possible D gene TRBD1, 6 bases. Germline V gene lookup returns CDR1 MGHRA and CDR2 YSYEKL. Trimming removed 4 bases at V and 8 bases at J, with 17 bases between. The CDR3 loop spans 14 amino acids. Here the CDR3 reads CASSLRGGHRGYTF. Here the CDR3 DNA reads TGCGCCAGCAGCCTCAGAGGGGGACATCGGGGCTACACCTTC.

The rearrangement links TRBV20-1 to TRBJ2-1, with D perhaps assigned TRBD1 or TRBD2 (7 bases each). The CDR3 loop spans 16 amino acids. Trimming shortened V by 2 bases and J by 6 bases, and 20 bases separated the two germline ends. Germline V lookup: CDR1 DFQATT, CDR2 SNEGSKA (reference sequence). This chain's CDR3 is CSARLTVRGRVNEQFF. CDR3 sequence (DNA): TGCAGTGCTAGACTAACCGTCAGGGGGAGGGTCAATGAGCAGTTCTTC.

This clonotype was recorded many times. V gene TRBV12-3 or TRBV12-4 combines with J gene TRBJ2-7, with a possible D match to TRBD2 (5 bases). V lost 0 bases, J lost 4 bases, and 7 bases lay in between. This CDR3 is 13 amino acids long. The CDR3, as DNA: TGTGCCAGCAGTTTAGCGGGAGTTTACGAGCAGTACTTC. Its translation is CASSLAGVYEQYF.

This clonotype was seen repeatedly, ten times or more. V usage is TRBV27 and J usage is TRBJ1-2; D might be TRBD1 (5 bases). V was cut by 3 bases and J by 7 bases, with 12 bases left in between. Germline CDR1 is MNHEY and CDR2 is SMNVEV (reference sequence). There are 13 residues in the CDR3. Written as DNA, the CDR3 is TGTGCCAGCAGTTTTGCATCCAGGGCTGGCTACACCTTC. As protein: CASSFASRAGYTF.

This clonotype was observed at least ten times. V is TRBV12-3 or TRBV12-4 and J is TRBJ2-7, with D tentatively TRBD1 (5 bases). V was shortened by 4 bases and J by 6 bases, with 16 bases between the two germline ends. The CDR3 runs 14 residues. DNA for the CDR3: TGTGCCAGCAGTTATGGGGCCGGGCTAGGCGAGCAGTACTTC. It translates to CASSYGAGLGEQYF.

This clonotype was picked up a small number of times. V usage is TRBV5-1 and J usage is TRBJ2-5; 11 positions match TRBD2. Germline values: CDR1 SGHRS, CDR2 YFSETQ. The J segment lost 5 bases and the V segment lost 2 bases, leaving 5 bases of the junction unmatched. The CDR3 runs 15 residues. The CDR3 DNA follows: TGCGCCAGCAGCTTCGGAACTAGCGGGAGTGAGACCCAGTACTTC. Translation: CASSFGTSGSETQYF. The full variable domain, rest sourced from reference TRBV5-1 and TRBJ2-5, is KAGVTQTPRYLIKTRGQQVTLSCSPISGHRSVSWYQQTPGQGLQFLFEYFSETQRNKGNFPGRFSGRQFSNSRSEMNVSTLELGDSALYLCASSFGTSGSETQYFGPGTRLLVL.